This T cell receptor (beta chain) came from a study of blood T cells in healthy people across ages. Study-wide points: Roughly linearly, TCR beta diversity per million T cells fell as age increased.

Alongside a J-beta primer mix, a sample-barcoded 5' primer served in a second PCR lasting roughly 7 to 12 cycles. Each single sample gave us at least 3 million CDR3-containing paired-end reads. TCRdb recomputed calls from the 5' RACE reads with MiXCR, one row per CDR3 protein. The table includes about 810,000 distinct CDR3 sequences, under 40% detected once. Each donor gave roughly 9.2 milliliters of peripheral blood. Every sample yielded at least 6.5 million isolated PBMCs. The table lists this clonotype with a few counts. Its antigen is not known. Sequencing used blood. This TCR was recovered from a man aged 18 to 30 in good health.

CDR3 nucleotides: TGTGCCAGCAGCCAAGATCTTGGTAAGGAGTCTAACTATGGCTACACCTTC. Amino acids: CASSQDLGKESNYGYTF. J is TRBJ1-2 and V is TRBV4-2; D uncertain. CDR1 LGHNA and CDR2 YNFKEQ come from the germline V gene. The V end lost 0 bases, the J end lost 0 bases, and 14 bases lay between the germline ends. The length of the CDR3 is 17 residues.